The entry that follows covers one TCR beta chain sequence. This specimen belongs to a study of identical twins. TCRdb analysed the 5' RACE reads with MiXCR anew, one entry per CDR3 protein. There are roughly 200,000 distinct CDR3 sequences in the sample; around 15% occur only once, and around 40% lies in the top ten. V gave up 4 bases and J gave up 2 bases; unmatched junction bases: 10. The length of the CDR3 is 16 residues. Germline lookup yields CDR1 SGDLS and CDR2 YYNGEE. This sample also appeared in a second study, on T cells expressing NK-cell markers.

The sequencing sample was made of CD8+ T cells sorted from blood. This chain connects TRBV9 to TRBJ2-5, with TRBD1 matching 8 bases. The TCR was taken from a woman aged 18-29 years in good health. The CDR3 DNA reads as TGTGCCAGCAGCACCCCCCGGACAGGGTGGCAAGAGACCCAGTACTTC. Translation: CASSTPRTGWQETQYF.